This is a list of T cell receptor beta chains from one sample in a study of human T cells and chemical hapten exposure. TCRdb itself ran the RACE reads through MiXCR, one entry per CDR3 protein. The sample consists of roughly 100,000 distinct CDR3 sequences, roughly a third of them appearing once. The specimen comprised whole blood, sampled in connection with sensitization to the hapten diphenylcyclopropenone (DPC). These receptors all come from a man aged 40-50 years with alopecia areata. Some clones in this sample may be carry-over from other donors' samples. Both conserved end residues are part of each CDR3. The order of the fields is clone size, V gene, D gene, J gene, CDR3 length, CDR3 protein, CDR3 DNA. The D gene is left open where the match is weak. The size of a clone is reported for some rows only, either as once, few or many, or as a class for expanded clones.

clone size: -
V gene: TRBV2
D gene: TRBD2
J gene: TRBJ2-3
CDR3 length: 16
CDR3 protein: CASSETSGRRTDTQYF
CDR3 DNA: TGTGCCAGCAGTGAGACTAGCGGGAGACGCACAGATACGCAGTATTTT

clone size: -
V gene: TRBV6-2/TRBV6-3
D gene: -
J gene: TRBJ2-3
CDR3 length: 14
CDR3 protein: CASRLQSVADTQYF
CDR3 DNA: TGTGCCAGCAGACTACAGTCGGTGGCAGATACGCAGTATTTT

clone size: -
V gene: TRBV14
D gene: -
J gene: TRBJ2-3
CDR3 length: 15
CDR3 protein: CASSQVLGSTDTQYF
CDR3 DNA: TGTGCCAGCAGCCAAGTTTTGGGTAGCACAGATACGCAGTATTTT

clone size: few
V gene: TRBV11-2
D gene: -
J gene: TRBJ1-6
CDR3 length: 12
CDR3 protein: CASSLGRSALHF
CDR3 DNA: TGTGCCAGCAGCTTAGGCAGGTCTGCCCTCCACTTT

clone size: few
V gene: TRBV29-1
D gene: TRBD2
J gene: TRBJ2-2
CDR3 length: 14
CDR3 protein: CSVGSSGRTGELFF
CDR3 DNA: TGCAGCGTTGGATCTAGCGGAAGGACCGGGGAGCTGTTTTTT

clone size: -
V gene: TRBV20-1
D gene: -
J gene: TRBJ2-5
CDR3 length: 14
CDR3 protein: CSAPLSGGVGTQYF
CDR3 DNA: TGCAGTGCGCCGCTGAGCGGAGGAGTTGGGACCCAGTACTTC

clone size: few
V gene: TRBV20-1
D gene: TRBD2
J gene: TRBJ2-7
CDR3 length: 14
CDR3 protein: CSARKVAGSYEQYF
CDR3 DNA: TGCAGTGCTAGAAAGGTAGCGGGATCATACGAGCAGTACTTC

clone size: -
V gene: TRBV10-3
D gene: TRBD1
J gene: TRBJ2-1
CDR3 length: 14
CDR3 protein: CATEPGGINNEQFF
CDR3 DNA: TGTGCCACCGAACCAGGGGGCATAAACAATGAGCAGTTCTTC

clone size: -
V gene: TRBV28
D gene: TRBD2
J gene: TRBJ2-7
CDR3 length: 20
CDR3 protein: CASSPLGISGRGMSSYEQYF
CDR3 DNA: TGTGCCAGCAGTCCTTTGGGGATTAGCGGGAGGGGGATGAGCTCCTACGAGCAGTACTTC

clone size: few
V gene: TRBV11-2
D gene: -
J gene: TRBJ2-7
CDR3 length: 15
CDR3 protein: CASRLIPGSSYEQYF
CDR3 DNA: TGTGCCAGCAGGCTGATCCCTGGGTCCTCCTACGAGCAGTACTTC

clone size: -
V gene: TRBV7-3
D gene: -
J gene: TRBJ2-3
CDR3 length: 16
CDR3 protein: CASSLTSGASTDTQYF
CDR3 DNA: TGTGCCAGCAGCTTAACATCCGGAGCTAGCACAGATACGCAGTATTTT

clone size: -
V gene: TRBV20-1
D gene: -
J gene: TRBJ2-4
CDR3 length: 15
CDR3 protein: CSASSGTRDLGIQYF
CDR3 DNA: TGCAGTGCTAGCTCCGGGACTCGTGATTTGGGCATTCAGTACTTC

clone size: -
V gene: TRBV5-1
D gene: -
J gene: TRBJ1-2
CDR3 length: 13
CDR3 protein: CASSLGGDNGYTF
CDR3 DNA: TGCGCCAGCAGCTTGGGCGGGGACAATGGCTACACCTTC

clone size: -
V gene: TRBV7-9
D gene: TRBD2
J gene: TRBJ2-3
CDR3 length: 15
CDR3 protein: CASSSPGRGADTQYF
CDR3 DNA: TGTGCCAGCAGCTCCCCGGGCCGGGGGGCAGATACGCAGTATTTT

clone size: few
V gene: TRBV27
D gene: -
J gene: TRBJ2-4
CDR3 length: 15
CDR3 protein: CASRRGSIAKNIQYF
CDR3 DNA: TGTGCCAGCAGAAGGGGATCAATAGCCAAAAACATTCAGTACTTC

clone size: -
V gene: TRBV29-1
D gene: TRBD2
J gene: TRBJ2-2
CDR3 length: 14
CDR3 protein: CSVGLAGEIGELFF
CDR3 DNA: TGCAGCGTTGGACTAGCGGGAGAGATCGGGGAGCTGTTTTTT

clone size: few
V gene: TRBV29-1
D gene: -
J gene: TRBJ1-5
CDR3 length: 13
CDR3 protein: CSVGGEGKQPQHF
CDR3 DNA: TGCAGCGTTGGTGGGGAAGGGAAACAGCCCCAGCATTTT

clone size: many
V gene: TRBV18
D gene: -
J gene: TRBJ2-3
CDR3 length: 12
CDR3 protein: CASSPVTDTQYF
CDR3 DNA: TGTGCCAGCTCACCAGTAACAGATACGCAGTATTTT

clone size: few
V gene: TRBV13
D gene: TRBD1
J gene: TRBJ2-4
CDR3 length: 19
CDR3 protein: CASSQNYRGPTESKNIQYF
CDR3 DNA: TGTGCCAGCAGCCAAAATTACAGGGGGCCCACCGAATCCAAAAACATTCAGTACTTC

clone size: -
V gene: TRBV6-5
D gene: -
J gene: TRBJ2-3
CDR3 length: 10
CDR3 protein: CASSRDTQYF
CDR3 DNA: TGTGCCAGCAGTCGGGATACGCAGTATTTT

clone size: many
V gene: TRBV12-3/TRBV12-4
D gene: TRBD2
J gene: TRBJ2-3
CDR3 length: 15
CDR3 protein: CASSFASGIADTQYF
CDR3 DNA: TGTGCCAGCAGTTTTGCTAGCGGGATAGCAGATACGCAGTATTTT

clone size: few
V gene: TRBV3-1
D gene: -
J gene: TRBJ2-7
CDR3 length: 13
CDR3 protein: CASSQAGEDEQYF
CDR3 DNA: TGTGCCAGCAGCCAAGCTGGGGAGGACGAGCAGTACTTC

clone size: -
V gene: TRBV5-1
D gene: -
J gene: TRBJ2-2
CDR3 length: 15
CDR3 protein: CASSLDTSNTGELFF
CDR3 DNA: TGCGCCAGCAGCTTGGACACTTCGAACACCGGGGAGCTGTTTTTT

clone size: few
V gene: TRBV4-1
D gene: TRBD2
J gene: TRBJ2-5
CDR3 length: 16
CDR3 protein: CASSQDPGRAGETQYF
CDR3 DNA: TGCGCCAGCAGCCAAGATCCCGGGAGGGCCGGAGAGACCCAGTACTTC

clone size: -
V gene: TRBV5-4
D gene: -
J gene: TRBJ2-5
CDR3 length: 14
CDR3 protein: CASSLETRGETQYF
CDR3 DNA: TGTGCCAGCAGCTTGGAGACTAGGGGTGAGACCCAGTACTTC

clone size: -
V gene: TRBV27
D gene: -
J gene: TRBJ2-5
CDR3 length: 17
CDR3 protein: CASSPDVRVAGQETQYF
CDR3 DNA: TGTGCCAGCAGTCCGGACGTAAGGGTAGCTGGACAAGAGACCCAGTACTTC

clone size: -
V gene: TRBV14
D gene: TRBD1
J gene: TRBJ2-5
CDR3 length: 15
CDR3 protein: CASSQVTDRGETQYF
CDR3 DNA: TGTGCCAGCAGCCAAGTAACTGACAGGGGTGAGACCCAGTACTTC

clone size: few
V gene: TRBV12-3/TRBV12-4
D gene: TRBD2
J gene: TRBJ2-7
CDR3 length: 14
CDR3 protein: CASSPTSGTYEQYF
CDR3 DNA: TGTGCCAGCAGCCCGACTAGCGGTACCTACGAGCAGTACTTC

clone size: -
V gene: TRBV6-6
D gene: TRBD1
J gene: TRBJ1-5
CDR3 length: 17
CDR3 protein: CASSPTGPGSGGQPQHF
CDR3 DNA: TGTGCCAGCAGCCCGACAGGGCCTGGGAGCGGGGGTCAGCCCCAGCATTTT

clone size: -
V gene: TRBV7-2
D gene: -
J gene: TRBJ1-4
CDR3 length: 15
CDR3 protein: CASSLAFRGHEKLFF
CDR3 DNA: TGTGCCAGCAGCTTAGCGTTCAGGGGTCATGAAAAACTGTTTTTT

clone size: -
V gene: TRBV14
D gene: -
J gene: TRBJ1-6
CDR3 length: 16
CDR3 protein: CASSQRQPSLHSPLHF
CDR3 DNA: TGTGCCAGCAGCCAAAGACAGCCTAGCCTTCATTCACCCCTCCACTTT

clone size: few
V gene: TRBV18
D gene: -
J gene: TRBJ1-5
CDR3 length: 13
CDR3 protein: CASSPGGNQPQHF
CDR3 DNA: TGTGCCAGCTCACCAGGTGGCAATCAGCCCCAGCATTTT

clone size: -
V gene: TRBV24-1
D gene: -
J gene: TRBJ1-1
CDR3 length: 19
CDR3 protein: CATSDLQYFRTMENTEAFF
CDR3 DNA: TGTGCCACCAGTGATTTGCAATACTTCAGGACCATGGAAAATACTGAAGCTTTCTTT

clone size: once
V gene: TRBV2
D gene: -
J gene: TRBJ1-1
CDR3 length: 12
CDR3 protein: CASTQDLTEAFF
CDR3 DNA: TGTGCCTCTACCCAGGACCTAACTGAAGCTTTCTTT

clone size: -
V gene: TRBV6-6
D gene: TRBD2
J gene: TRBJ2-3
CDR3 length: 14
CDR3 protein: CASTLAGVPDTQYF
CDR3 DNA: TGTGCCAGCACGCTAGCGGGAGTCCCAGATACGCAGTATTTT

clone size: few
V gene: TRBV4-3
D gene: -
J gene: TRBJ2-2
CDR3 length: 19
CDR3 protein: CASSQEGGWTETNTGELFF
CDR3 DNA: TGCGCCAGCAGCCAAGAAGGGGGTTGGACAGAAACTAACACCGGGGAGCTGTTTTTT

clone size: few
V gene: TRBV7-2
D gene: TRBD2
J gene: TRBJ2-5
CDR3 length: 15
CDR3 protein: CASSLEAGVQETQYF
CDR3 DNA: TGTGCCAGCAGCTTAGAAGCGGGAGTCCAAGAGACCCAGTACTTC

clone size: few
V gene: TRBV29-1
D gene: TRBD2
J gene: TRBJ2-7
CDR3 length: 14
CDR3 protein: CSVVPGTSGYEQYF
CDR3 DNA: TGCAGCGTTGTGCCCGGGACTAGCGGCTACGAGCAGTACTTC

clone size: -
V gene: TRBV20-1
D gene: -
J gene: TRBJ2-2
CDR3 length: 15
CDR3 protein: CSARALGSSTGELFF
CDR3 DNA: TGCAGTGCTAGAGCCCTGGGTAGTAGCACCGGGGAGCTGTTTTTT

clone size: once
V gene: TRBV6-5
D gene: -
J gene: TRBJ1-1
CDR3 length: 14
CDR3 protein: CASSYSPVGTEAFF
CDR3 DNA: TGTGCCAGCAGTTACTCGCCAGTAGGCACTGAAGCTTTCTTT

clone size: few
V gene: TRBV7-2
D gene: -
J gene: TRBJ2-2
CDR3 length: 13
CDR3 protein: CAWQGSGTGELFF
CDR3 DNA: TGTGCCTGGCAGGGTTCAGGCACCGGGGAGCTGTTTTTT

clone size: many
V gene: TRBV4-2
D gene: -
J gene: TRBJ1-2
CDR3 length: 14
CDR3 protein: CASSPERGIYGYTF
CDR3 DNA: TGTGCCAGCAGCCCCGAAAGGGGCATATATGGCTACACCTTC

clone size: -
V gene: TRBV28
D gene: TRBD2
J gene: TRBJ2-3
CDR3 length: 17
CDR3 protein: CASSPSGRAGGTDTQYF
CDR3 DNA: TGTGCCAGCAGCCCTAGCGGGAGGGCCGGGGGCACAGATACGCAGTATTTT

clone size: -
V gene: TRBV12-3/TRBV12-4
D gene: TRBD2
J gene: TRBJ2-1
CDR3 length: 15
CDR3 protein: CASKIPGLMHNEQFF
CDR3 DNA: TGTGCCAGCAAGATCCCGGGACTAATGCACAATGAGCAGTTCTTC

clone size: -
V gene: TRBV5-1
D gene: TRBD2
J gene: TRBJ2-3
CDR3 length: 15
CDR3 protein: CASSLVGRVTDTQYF
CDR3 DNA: TGCGCCAGCAGCTTGGTAGGGAGGGTCACAGATACGCAGTATTTT

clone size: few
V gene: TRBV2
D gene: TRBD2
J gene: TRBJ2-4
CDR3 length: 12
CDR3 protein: CASSDDGGRHGF
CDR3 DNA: TGTGCCAGCAGTGATGATGGCGGGAGGCATGGCTTC

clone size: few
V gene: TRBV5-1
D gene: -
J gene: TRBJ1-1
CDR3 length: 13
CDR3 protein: CASSPQSTGEAFF
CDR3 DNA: TGCGCCAGCAGCCCGCAATCAACAGGGGAAGCTTTCTTT

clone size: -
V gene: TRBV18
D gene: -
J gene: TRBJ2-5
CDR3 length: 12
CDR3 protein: CASSRGQETQYF
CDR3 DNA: TGTGCCAGCTCACGGGGGCAAGAGACCCAGTACTTC

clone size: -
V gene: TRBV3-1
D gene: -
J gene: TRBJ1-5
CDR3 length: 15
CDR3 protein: CASSQEGRSNQPQHF
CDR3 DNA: TGTGCCAGCAGCCAAGAAGGTCGAAGCAATCAGCCCCAGCATTTT

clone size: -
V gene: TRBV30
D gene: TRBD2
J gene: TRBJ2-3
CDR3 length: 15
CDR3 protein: CAWRVAGGSPDTQYF
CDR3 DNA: TGTGCCTGGCGAGTGGCGGGAGGATCCCCAGATACGCAGTATTTT

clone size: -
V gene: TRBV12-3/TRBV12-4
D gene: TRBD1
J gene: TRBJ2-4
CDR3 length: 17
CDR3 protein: CASSSLQGAFDKNIQYF
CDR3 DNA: TGTGCCAGCAGTTCTTTACAGGGGGCTTTTGACAAAAACATTCAGTACTTC

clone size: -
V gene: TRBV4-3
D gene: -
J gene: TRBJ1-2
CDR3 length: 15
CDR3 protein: CASSQEGWGADGYTF
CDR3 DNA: TGCGCCAGCAGCCAAGAGGGGTGGGGAGCAGATGGCTACACCTTC

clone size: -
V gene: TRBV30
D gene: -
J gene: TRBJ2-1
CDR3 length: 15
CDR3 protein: CAWSEVGRTYDEQFF
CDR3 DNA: TGTGCCTGGAGTGAAGTGGGCAGAACGTACGATGAGCAGTTCTTC

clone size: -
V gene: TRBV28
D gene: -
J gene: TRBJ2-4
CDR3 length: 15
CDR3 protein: CASSFSQGAKNIQYF
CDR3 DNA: TGTGCCAGCAGTTTTAGTCAGGGAGCCAAAAACATTCAGTACTTC

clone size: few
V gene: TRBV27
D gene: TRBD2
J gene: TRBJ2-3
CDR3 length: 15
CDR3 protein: CASSFSGNPTDTQYF
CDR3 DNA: TGTGCCAGCAGTTTTAGCGGGAACCCCACAGATACGCAGTATTTT